Listed here are 17 T cell receptor beta chains from one sample, sequenced in a study of blood T cell repertoires in COVID-19. Libraries were prepared by immunoSEQ multiplex PCR; TCRdb keeps only in-frame clonotypes and omits some of them. The sample has 110,000 to 150,000 clones; around 81% are singletons. Material: PBMCs or T cells enriched from blood (not recorded which). The receptors originated from a woman aged 40-49 years who had recovered from COVID-19.

This sequence joins TRBV5-8 and TRBJ2-2; the D gene is possibly TRBD1 (5 bases). Trimming left V 1 base short and J 2 bases short, with 15 bases between. Germline-derived CDR1 and CDR2 are SGHTS and YDEGEE. This CDR3 has 17 amino acids. The CDR3 coding sequence is TGTGCCAGCAGCTTGATCCCCCAGGGAATAAACACCGGGGAGCTGTTTTTT. It yields the protein CASSLIPQGINTGELFF. The variable domain in full, with the rest retrieved from reference TRBV5-8 and TRBJ2-2, is EAGVTQSPTHLIKTRGQQATLRCSPISGHTSVYWYQQALGLGLQFLLWYDEGEERNRGNFPPRFSGRQFPNYSSELNVNALELEDSALYLCASSLIPQGINTGELFFGEGSRLTVL.

This chain uses TRBV27 with TRBJ2-4, with D possibly TRBD1 on 6 matching bases. This CDR3 contains 16 residues. V lost 6 bases to trimming and J lost 8 bases, with 23 bases between them. Germline CDR1 MNHEY, CDR2 SMNVEV (reference sequence). CDR3 sequence reads: CASSSITGIDNYIQYF. CDR3 in DNA: TGTGCCAGCAGCTCGATTACAGGGATAGACAACTACATTCAGTACTTC.

The chain carries TRBV16 and TRBJ1-4; D may be TRBD1 (5 bases). V gave up 4 bases and J gave up 7 bases, with 16 bases separating them. Germline CDR1 and CDR2: KGHSY and FQNENV. The CDR3 length is 15 residues. The CDR3 region has the DNA TGTGCCAGCAGCCTCGGGACCCGGGGGACTGAAAAACTGTTTTTT. Amino acids: CASSLGTRGTEKLFF.

This rearrangement joins TRBV10-1 to TRBJ1-3; no firm D call. Germline V gene sequence: CDR1 WNHNN, CDR2 SYGVQD (reference sequence). The V and J ends lost 4 bases and 4 bases respectively, with 5 bases between them. This CDR3 region has 12 residues. This chain's CDR3 is CASSGAGNTIYF. CDR3 in DNA: TGCGCCAGCAGTGGAGCCGGAAACACCATATATTTT.

The V gene is TRBV19, the J gene TRBJ2-3; no reliable D call. The CDR3 totals 12 residues. V lost 5 bases and J lost 0, with 3 bases in between. Germline V gene data show CDR1 as LNHDA and CDR2 as SQIVND (reference sequence). Here the CDR3 DNA reads TGTGCCAGTAGTGGCAGCACAGATACGCAGTATTTT. This codes for CASSGSTDTQYF.

This chain connects TRBV12-3 or TRBV12-4 to TRBJ2-1; 7 positions agree with TRBD1. V gave up 7 bases and J gave up 10 bases; unmatched junction bases: 4. This CDR3 has 11 residues. The CDR3: CASTQGVEQFF. CDR3 in DNA: TGTGCCAGCACTCAGGGGGTGGAGCAGTTCTTC.

The rearrangement joins TRBV28 to TRBJ2-7, with a possible D match to TRBD1 (5 bases). Germline CDR1 and CDR2: MDHEN and SYDVKM. Trimming took 6 bases from V and 4 from J, leaving 10 bases between them. The CDR3 is 12 residues long. CDR3 nucleotide sequence: TGTGCCAGCAGGCAGGGTAGGTACGAGCAGTACTTC. This translates into CASRQGRYEQYF. The full variable domain, rest sourced from reference TRBV28 and TRBJ2-7, is DVKVTQSSRYLVKRTGEKVFLECVQDMDHENMFWYRQDPGLGLRLIYFSYDVKMKEKGDIPEGYSVSREKKERFSLILESASTNQTSMYLCASRQGRYEQYFGPGTRLTVT.

The chain combines TRBV19 with TRBJ1-1, with 8 bases that match TRBD1. Losses at the gene ends were 5 bases for V and 0 bases for J; bases not matched to a gene: 14. This CDR3 is 18 amino acids long. Germline-derived CDR1 and CDR2 are LNHDA and SQIVND (reference sequence). CDR3 protein: CASSPPDRVTFMNTEAFF. The CDR3 coding sequence is TGTGCCAGTAGTCCCCCGGACAGGGTGACTTTTATGAACACTGAAGCTTTCTTT. Based on the CDR3 plus reference TRBV19 and TRBJ1-1, the full variable domain is DGGITQSPKYLFRKEGQNVTLSCEQNLNHDAMYWYRQDPGQGLRLIYYSQIVNDFQKGDIAEGYSVSREKKESFPLTVTSAQKNPTAFYLCASSPPDRVTFMNTEAFFGQGTRLTVV.

The J gene is TRBJ2-7, the V gene TRBV20-1, with TRBD1 identical over 9 bases. The CDR3 has 13 amino acids. Germline CDR1 DFQATT, CDR2 SNEGSKA (reference sequence). Germline trimming cut 3 bases from V and 5 bases from J; bases unmatched to any gene: 5. CDR3 coding DNA: TGCAGTGCTAGTGACGGACAGGGGAACGAGCAGTACTTC. This translates into CSASDGQGNEQYF.

This chain uses TRBV3-1 (or the pseudogene TRBV3-2) with TRBJ1-1; 10 bases align to TRBD1. CDR1 is LGHDT and CDR2 is YNNKEL in the germline V gene (reference sequence). The J segment lost 11 bases and the V segment lost 4 bases, leaving 7 bases of the junction unmatched. This CDR3 has 13 residues. Here the CDR3 DNA reads TGTGCCAGCAGCCGTCCGGGACAGGGGTTTGCTTTCTTT. Encoded protein: CASSRPGQGFAFF.

Concerning this clone itself: The sample contains more than one DNA sequence encoding this CDR3. This chain connects TRBV9 to TRBJ2-2; D is perhaps TRBD1 (6 bases). The CDR3 covers 15 residues. Trimming cost V 0 bases and J 1 base, with 7 bases left between them. The germline gives CDR1 SGDLS, CDR2 YYNGEE. The DNA of the CDR3 is TGTGCCAGCAGCGTAGGAGGGGGGAACACCGGGGAGCTGTTTTTT. Protein product: CASSVGGGNTGELFF.

The V call is TRBV6-5, the J call TRBJ2-2; D may be TRBD1 (5 bases). The V end lost 2 bases, the J end lost 6 bases, and 16 bases lay between the germline ends. CDR1 is MNHEY and CDR2 is SVGAGI in the germline V gene. The CDR3 spans 16 residues. In nucleotides, the CDR3 is TGTGCCAGCAGTTACGCGGACATAACCTCCGCCGGGGAGCTGTTTTTT. Residues: CASSYADITSAGELFF.

CDR3 amino acids: CASLPEDTGELFF. The CDR3 bases are TGCGCCAGCCTCCCGGAGGACACCGGGGAGCTGTTTTTT. The rearrangement uses TRBV10-2 and TRBJ2-2, with a weak D call TRBD2 (5 bases). V was pared by 8 bases and J by 3 bases, with 10 bases between. CDR1 and CDR2 (germline): WSHSY, SAAADI. The CDR3 totals 13 residues.

J is TRBJ2-5 and V is TRBV9; D is unclear. The CDR3 is 13 residues long. Per germline, CDR1 SGDLS and CDR2 YYNGEE. Between the trimmed V and J ends, which lost 4 bases and 7 bases, there was a span of 14 bases. The CDR3 DNA follows: TGTGCCAGCAGCAATCCCGCGGCGCGGACCCAGTACTTC. Translating it yields CASSNPAARTQYF.

The V call is TRBV5-1, the J call TRBJ1-1, with D perhaps matching TRBD1 (6 bases). The CDR3 totals 15 residues. The ends were cut back, 4 bases at V and 6 bases at J, with 19 bases in the middle. Germline V lookup: CDR1 SGHRS, CDR2 YFSETQ. CDR3 loop: CASSPRGSWGPEAFF. The CDR3 nucleotides are TGCGCCAGCAGCCCCCGGGGTAGCTGGGGGCCTGAAGCTTTCTTT.

The gene calls are TRBV7-6 and TRBJ1-1; 10 bases align to TRBD1. V gave up 4 bases and J gave up 1 base; unmatched junction bases: 9. CDR3 length equals 17 residues. Germline lookup yields CDR1 SGHVS and CDR2 FNYEAQ. CDR3 in DNA: TGTGCCAGCAGCTATCCGGGACAGGGGCTTCAGAACACTGAAGCTTTCTTT. It specifies CASSYPGQGLQNTEAFF. The full variable domain, in which reference TRBV7-6 and TRBJ1-1 provide the parts outside the CDR3, is GAGVSQSPRYKVTKRGQDVALRCDPISGHVSLYWYRQALGQGPEFLTYFNYEAQQDKSGLPNDRFSAERPEGSISTLTIQRTEQRDSAMYRCASSYPGQGLQNTEAFFGQGTRLTVV.

This clone was counted only a few times. This chain connects TRBV6-5 to TRBJ2-3; 9 positions match TRBD2. Germline V CDR1 and CDR2: MNHEY, SVGAGI. J was trimmed by 5 bases and V by 5 bases; bases with no gene match: 5. The CDR3 extends over 14 amino acids. The CDR3 loop reads CASSLAGWKDTQYF. The CDR3 DNA follows: TGTGCCAGCAGTCTAGCGGGATGGAAAGATACGCAGTATTTT.